This TCR beta chain was captured in a study of beta chain features in type 1 diabetes. Study overall: Age and gender were similar between patients and healthy donors, as were cell yields. Study-level points and caveats: Among all four CD4+ subsets, Type 1 diabetes patients had TCRB CDR3s that were moderately but significantly shorter. It was possible that PCR favored shorter templates, equally so in patients and controls.

A few counts support this clone. Antigen specificity is unknown. With 2 bases removed from V and 5 bases from J, the gap between germline ends came to 17 bases. This CDR3 has 15 residues. Germline V gene lookup returns CDR1 SGHRS and CDR2 YFSETQ. Of the isolated RNA, all was reverse transcribed, and so the sequenced material was expressed TCRB transcripts. Reads from naive, central memory and regulatory T cell samples averaged around 4 million. Clones were sequenced by immunoSEQ multiplex PCR, and TCRdb holds only the in-frame ones, with some missing. The top ten hold over 1.1% of the sample, which has 50,000 or so clones, around 40% seen once.

Sequencing was performed on Tregs from blood. This TCR was sampled from a man aged 25 to 40 with type 1 diabetes. This chain connects TRBV5-1 to TRBJ2-7; D might be TRBD1 (6 bases). CDR3 nucleotides: TGCGCCAGCAGCTTTCAGCCAACAGGGAGTAACGAGCAGTACTTC. Amino acid sequence: CASSFQPTGSNEQYF. The whole variable domain, filled in from reference TRBV5-1 and TRBJ2-7, reads KAGVTQTPRYLIKTRGQQVTLSCSPISGHRSVSWYQQTPGQGLQFLFEYFSETQRNKGNFPGRFSGRQFSNSRSEMNVSTLELGDSALYLCASSFQPTGSNEQYFGPGTRLTVT.